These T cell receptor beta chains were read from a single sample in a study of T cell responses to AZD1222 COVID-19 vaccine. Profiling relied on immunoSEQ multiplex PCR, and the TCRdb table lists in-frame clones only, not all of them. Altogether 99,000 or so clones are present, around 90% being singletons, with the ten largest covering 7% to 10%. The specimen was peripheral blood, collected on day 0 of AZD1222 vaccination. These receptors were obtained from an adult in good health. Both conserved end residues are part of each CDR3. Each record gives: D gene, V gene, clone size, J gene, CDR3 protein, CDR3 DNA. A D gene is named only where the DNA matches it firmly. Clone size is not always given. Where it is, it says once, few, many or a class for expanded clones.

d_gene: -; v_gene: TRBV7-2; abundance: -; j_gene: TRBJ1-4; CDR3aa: CASSTRQDSNEKLFF; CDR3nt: TGTGCCAGCAGCACCCGCCAGGACAGTAACGAAAAACTGTTTTTT
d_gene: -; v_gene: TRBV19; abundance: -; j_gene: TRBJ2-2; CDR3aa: CASSMRGGGNTGELFF; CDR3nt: TGTGCCAGTAGTATGAGAGGCGGAGGGAACACCGGGGAGCTGTTTTTT
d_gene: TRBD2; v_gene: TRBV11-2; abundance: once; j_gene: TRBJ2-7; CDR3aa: CASSLLGEGPLSYEQYF; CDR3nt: TGTGCCAGCAGCTTACTGGGGGAGGGTCCCCTTTCCTACGAGCAGTACTTC
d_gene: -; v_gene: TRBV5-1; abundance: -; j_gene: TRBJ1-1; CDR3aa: CASTRTAENTEAFF; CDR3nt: TGCGCCAGCACCCGGACAGCAGAGAACACTGAAGCTTTCTTT
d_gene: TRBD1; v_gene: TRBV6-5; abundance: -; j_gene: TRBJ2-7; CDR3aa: CASSLTGGLNEQYF; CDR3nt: TGTGCCAGCAGTTTGACAGGGGGTCTAAACGAGCAGTACTTC
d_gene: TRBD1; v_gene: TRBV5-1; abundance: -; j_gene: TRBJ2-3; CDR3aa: CASSPAGTGSTDTQYF; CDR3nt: TGCGCCAGCAGCCCTGCCGGGACAGGGAGCACAGATACGCAGTATTTT
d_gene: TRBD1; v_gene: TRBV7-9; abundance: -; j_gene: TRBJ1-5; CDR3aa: CASSEDRVWEPQHF; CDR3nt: TGTGCCAGCAGCGAAGACAGGGTTTGGGAGCCCCAGCATTTT
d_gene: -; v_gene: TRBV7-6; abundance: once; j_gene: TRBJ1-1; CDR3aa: CASSPRDASQAFF; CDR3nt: TGTGCCAGCAGCCCCCGGGACGCCTCGCAAGCTTTCTTT
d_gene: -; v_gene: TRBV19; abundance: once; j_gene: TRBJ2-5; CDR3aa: CASSIGVPETQYF; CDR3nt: TGTGCCAGTAGTATAGGGGTCCCAGAGACCCAGTACTTC
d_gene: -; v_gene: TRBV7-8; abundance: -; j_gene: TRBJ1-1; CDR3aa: CASSPPRNTEAFF; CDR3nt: TGTGCCAGCAGCCCGCCCCGGAACACTGAAGCTTTCTTT
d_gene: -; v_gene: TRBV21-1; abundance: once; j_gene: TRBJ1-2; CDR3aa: CASSGSGYYGYTF; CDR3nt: TGTGCCAGCAGCGGTTCAGGCTACTATGGCTACACCTTC
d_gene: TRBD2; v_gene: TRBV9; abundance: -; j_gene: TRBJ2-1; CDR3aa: CASSVLSGTSGNEQFF; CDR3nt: TGTGCCAGCAGCGTACTTTCCGGGACTAGCGGCAATGAGCAGTTCTTC
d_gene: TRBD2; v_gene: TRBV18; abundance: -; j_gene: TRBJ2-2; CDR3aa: CASSPPGLAGGAGELFF; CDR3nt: TGTGCCAGCTCACCACCAGGACTAGCGGGGGGCGCCGGGGAGCTGTTTTTT
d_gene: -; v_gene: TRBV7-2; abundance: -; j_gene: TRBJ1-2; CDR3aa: CASSFSRNVMGYTF; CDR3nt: TGTGCCAGCAGCTTCAGTAGGAACGTTATGGGCTACACCTTC
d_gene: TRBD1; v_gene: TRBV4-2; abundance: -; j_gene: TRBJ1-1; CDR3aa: CASSQDTGGGYTEAFF; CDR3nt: TGTGCCAGCAGCCAAGACACAGGGGGCGGATACACTGAAGCTTTCTTT
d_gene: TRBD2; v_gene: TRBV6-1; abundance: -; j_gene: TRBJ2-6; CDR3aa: CASSEEGTRIVGANVLTF; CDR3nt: TGTGCCAGCAGTGAAGAGGGGACTAGAATTGTTGGGGCCAACGTCCTGACTTTC
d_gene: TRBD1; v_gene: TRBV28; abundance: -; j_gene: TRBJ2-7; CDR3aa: CASSLSGQGVIGRDEQYF; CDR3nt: TGTGCCAGCAGTTTGTCAGGACAGGGGGTAATAGGTCGGGACGAGCAGTACTTC
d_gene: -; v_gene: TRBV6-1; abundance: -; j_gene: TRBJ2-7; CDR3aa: CASSDHSNYEQYF; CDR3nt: TGTGCCAGCAGTGACCACAGTAACTACGAGCAGTACTTC
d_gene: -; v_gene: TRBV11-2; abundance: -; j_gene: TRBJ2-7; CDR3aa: CASSLLGGQGGMEQYF; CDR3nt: TGTGCCAGCAGCTTATTGGGGGGGCAGGGTGGAATGGAGCAGTACTTC
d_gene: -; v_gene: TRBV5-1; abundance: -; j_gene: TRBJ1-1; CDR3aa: CASSLPPGNTEAFF; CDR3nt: TGCGCCAGCAGCTTGCCACCCGGAAACACTGAAGCTTTCTTT
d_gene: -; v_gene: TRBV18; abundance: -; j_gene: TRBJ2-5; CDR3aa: CASSPASVETQYF; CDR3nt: TGTGCCAGCTCACCAGCAAGTGTAGAGACCCAGTACTTC
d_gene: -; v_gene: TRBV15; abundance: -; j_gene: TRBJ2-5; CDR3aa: CATGRIQETQYF; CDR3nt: TGTGCCACCGGACGGATCCAAGAGACCCAGTACTTC
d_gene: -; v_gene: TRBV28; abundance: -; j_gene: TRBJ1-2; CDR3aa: CASSLQTGLDGYTF; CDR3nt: TGTGCCAGCAGTCTACAGACGGGGTTGGATGGCTACACCTTC
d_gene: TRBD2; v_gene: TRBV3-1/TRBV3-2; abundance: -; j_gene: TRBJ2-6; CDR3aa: CASSPSGAFSGANVLTF; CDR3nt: TGTGCCAGCAGCCCAAGCGGGGCCTTCTCTGGGGCCAACGTCCTGACTTTC
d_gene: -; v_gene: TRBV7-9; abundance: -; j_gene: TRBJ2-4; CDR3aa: CASSFPTVAKNIQYF; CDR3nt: TGTGCCAGCAGCTTCCCGACTGTAGCCAAAAACATTCAGTACTTC
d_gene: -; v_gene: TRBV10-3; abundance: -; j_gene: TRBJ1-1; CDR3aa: CASAANTEAFF; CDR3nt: TGTGCCAGCGCAGCGAACACTGAAGCTTTCTTT
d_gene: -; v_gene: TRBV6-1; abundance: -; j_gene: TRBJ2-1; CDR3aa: CASSETVLLYNEQFF; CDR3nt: TGTGCCAGCAGTGAAACAGTTCTATTATACAATGAGCAGTTCTTC
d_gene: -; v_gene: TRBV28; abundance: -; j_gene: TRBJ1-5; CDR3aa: CASSFLSTGSNQPQHF; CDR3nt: TGTGCCAGCAGTTTTCTCTCGACCGGGAGCAATCAGCCCCAGCATTTT
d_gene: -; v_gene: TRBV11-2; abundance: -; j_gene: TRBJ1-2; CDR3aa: CASSSRQTYANYGYTF; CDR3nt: TGTGCCAGCAGCTCCCGACAGACCTACGCTAACTATGGCTACACCTTC
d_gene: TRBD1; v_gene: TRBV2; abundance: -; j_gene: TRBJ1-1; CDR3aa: CASRLEQGLNTEAFF; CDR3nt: TGTGCCAGCAGACTCGAACAGGGGCTGAACACTGAAGCTTTCTTT
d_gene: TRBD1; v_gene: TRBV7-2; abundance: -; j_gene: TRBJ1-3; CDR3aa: CASSPQPGQGFGNTIYF; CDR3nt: TGTGCCAGCAGCCCCCAACCGGGACAGGGGTTTGGAAACACCATATATTTT
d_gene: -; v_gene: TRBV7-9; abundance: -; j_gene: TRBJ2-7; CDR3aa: CASSLVQDPYEQYF; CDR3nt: TGTGCCAGCAGCTTAGTACAGGATCCCTACGAGCAGTACTTC
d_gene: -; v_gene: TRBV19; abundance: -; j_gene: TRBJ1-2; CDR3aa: CASSIQGYGYTF; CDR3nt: TGTGCCAGTAGTATACAGGGGTATGGCTACACCTTC
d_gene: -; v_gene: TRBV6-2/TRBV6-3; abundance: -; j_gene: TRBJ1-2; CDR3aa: CASSYDGNYGYTF; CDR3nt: TGTGCCAGCAGTTACGACGGGAACTATGGCTACACCTTC
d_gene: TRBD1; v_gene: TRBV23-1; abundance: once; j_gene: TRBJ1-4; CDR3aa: CASSQAGQGAGTNEKLFF; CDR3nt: TGCGCCAGCAGTCAAGCGGGACAGGGGGCTGGCACTAATGAAAAACTGTTTTTT
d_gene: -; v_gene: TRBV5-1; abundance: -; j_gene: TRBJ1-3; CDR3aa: CASSLQSSGNTIYF; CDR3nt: TGCGCCAGCAGCTTGCAAAGCTCTGGAAACACCATATATTTT
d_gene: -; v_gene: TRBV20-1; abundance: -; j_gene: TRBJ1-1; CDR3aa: CSASPGGQDTEAFF; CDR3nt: TGCAGTGCTAGTCCTGGGGGGCAGGACACTGAAGCTTTCTTT
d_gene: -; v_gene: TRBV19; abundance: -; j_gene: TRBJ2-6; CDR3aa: CASSQHEGGANVLTF; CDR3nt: TGTGCCAGTAGTCAGCACGAAGGTGGGGCCAACGTCCTGACTTTC
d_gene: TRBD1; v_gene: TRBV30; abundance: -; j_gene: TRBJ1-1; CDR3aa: CAWRRQGTTEAFF; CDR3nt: TGTGCCTGGCGTAGACAGGGGACCACTGAAGCTTTCTTT
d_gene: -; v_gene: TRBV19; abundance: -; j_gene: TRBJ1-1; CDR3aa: CASSIGAGSGTEAFF; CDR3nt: TGTGCCAGTAGTATAGGGGCAGGGTCGGGGACTGAAGCTTTCTTT
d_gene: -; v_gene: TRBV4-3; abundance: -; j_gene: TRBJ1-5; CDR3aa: CASSQVWGPDQPQHF; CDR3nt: TGCGCCAGCAGCCAAGTTTGGGGACCAGATCAGCCCCAGCATTTT
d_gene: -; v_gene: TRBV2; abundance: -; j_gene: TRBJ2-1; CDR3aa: CASSEGLAALWDEQFF; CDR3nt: TGTGCCAGCAGTGAAGGGCTAGCAGCTCTTTGGGATGAGCAGTTCTTC
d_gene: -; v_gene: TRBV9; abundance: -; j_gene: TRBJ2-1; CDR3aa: CASSHRDLSYNEQFF; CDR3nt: TGTGCCAGCAGTCACCGGGACCTGTCCTACAATGAGCAGTTCTTC
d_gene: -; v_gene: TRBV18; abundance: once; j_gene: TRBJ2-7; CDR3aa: CASSPRSYEQYF; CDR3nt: TGTGCCAGCTCACCACGGTCCTACGAGCAGTACTTC
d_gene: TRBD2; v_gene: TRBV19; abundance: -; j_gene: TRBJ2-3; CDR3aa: CASKGTSGGAARVTDTQYF; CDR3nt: TGTGCCAGTAAAGGGACTAGCGGGGGGGCCGCGAGGGTCACAGATACGCAGTATTTT
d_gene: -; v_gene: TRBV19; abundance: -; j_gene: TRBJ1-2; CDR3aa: CASSILKGYGYTF; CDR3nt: TGTGCCAGTAGTATCCTAAAGGGATATGGCTACACCTTC
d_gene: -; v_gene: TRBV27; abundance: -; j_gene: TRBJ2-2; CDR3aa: CASSLTSIGELFF; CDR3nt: TGTGCCAGCAGTCTGACGAGCATCGGGGAGCTGTTTTTT
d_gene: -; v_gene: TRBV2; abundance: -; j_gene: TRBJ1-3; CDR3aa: CASAKRSGNTIYF; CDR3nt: TGTGCCAGCGCAAAGAGGTCGGGAAACACCATATATTTT
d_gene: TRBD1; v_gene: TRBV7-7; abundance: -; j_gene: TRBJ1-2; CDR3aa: CASSLGTASANYGYTF; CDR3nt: TGTGCTAGCAGCCTCGGGACAGCCAGCGCTAACTATGGCTACACCTTC
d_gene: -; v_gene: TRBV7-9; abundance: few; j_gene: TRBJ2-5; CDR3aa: CASSPYAQGGGETQYF; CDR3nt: TGTGCCAGCAGCCCATACGCCCAGGGTGGGGGAGAGACCCAGTACTTC
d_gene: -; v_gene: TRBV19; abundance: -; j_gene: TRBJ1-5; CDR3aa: CASSRQALYNQPQHF; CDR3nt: TGTGCCAGTAGTCGGCAGGCCCTCTACAATCAGCCCCAGCATTTT
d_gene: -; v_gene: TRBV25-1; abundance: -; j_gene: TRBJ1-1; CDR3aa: CASTSHENTEAFF; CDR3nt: TGTGCCAGCACCAGCCACGAGAACACTGAAGCTTTCTTT
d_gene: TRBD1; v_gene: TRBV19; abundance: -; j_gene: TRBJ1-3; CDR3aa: CASSITAGGYSGNTIYF; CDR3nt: TGTGCCAGTAGTATAACGGCAGGGGGCTACTCTGGAAACACCATATATTTT
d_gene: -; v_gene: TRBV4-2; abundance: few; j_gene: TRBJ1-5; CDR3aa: CASSQANQPQHF; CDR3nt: TGTGCCAGCAGCCAAGCCAATCAGCCCCAGCATTTT
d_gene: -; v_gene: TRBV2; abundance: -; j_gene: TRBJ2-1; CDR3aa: CASSVGGNSYNEQFF; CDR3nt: TGTGCCAGCAGTGTAGGGGGGAACTCCTACAATGAGCAGTTCTTC
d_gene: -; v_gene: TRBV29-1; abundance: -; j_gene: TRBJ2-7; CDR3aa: CSVEGTSGHLAYEQYF; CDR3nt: TGCAGCGTTGAAGGGACCTCAGGGCATCTTGCCTACGAGCAGTACTTC
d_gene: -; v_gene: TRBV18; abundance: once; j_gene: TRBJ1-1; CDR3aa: CASSPSVGNTEAFF; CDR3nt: TGTGCCAGCTCACCTTCGGTTGGGAACACTGAAGCTTTCTTT
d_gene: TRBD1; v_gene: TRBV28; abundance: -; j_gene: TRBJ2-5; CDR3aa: CASSVPGQGLQTQYF; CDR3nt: TGTGCCAGCAGTGTGCCGGGACAGGGTTTACAGACCCAGTACTTC
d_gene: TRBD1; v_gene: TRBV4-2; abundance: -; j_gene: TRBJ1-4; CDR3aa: CASSPGTGGDFEKLFF; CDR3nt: TGTGCCAGCAGCCCAGGGACAGGGGGCGATTTTGAAAAACTGTTTTTT